These 10 T cell receptor beta chains share one sample of origin, sequenced in a study of blood T cell repertoires in COVID-19. Only in-frame clones appear in the TCRdb table, and some are missing; sequencing was by immunoSEQ multiplex PCR. The profile shows more than 200,000 clones, around 86% of them singletons. The sample was peripheral blood. The receptors here all came from a woman older than 75 with COVID-19, enrolled during active disease.

The gene calls are TRBV19 and TRBJ1-1; tentatively, D is TRBD1 (6 bases). The V gene's germline CDR1 is LNHDA and CDR2 SQIVND (reference sequence). The CDR3 has 14 residues. V lost 5 bases and J lost 1, with 11 bases in between. CDR3 region: CASSQIGGNTEAFF. The DNA of the CDR3 is TGTGCCAGTAGTCAAATAGGGGGGAACACTGAAGCTTTCTTT.

The chain links TRBV29-1 to TRBJ2-7; TRBD2 matches at 7 bases. The germline V gene has CDR1 SQVTM and CDR2 ANQGSEA. The CDR3 is 15 amino acids. Germline trimming cut 2 bases from V and 0 bases from J; bases unmatched to any gene: 7. The DNA for the CDR3 is TGCAGCGTTGAACGCGCGGCGGGGGTCTCCTACGAGCAGTACTTC. This gives the protein CSVERAAGVSYEQYF.

The chain carries TRBV15 and TRBJ2-2; D is possibly TRBD2 (6 bases). The V gene's germline CDR1 is LNHNV and CDR2 YYDKDF (reference sequence). This CDR3 has 14 residues. Trimming took 3 bases from V and 6 from J, leaving 11 bases between them. CDR3 sequence reads: CATSRGGAPGELFF. The CDR3 DNA reads TGTGCCACCAGCAGGGGCGGGGCCCCCGGGGAGCTGTTTTTT.

The chain recombines TRBV5-1 with TRBJ1-1; tentatively, D is TRBD1 (5 bases). The CDR3 length is 15 residues. Trimming removed 1 base at V and 1 base at J, with 11 bases between. CDR1 SGHRS and CDR2 YFSETQ come from the germline V gene. Here the CDR3 reads CASSLTGAKNTEAFF. Written as DNA, the CDR3 is TGCGCCAGCAGCTTGACAGGAGCAAAGAACACTGAAGCTTTCTTT.

This chain uses TRBV5-4 with TRBJ1-3; a possible D gene is TRBD1 (5 bases). The V and J ends lost 4 bases and 4 bases respectively, with 12 bases between them. Germline assignment: CDR1 SGHNT and CDR2 YYREEE (reference sequence). The CDR3 has 14 residues. The CDR3 loop is CASSRDRKGNTIYF. CDR3 in DNA: TGTGCCAGCAGCCGCGACAGAAAAGGAAACACCATATATTTT.

The rearrangement uses TRBV4-2 and TRBJ1-2, with 10 bases identical to TRBD1. This CDR3 comprises 15 residues. Trimming removed 8 bases from V and 2 bases from J; junction bases left unmatched: 8. Germline CDR1 is LGHNA and CDR2 is YNFKEQ. The CDR3 sequence is CASGGPGQGNYGYTF. The CDR3 DNA is TGTGCCAGCGGGGGACCGGGACAGGGGAACTATGGCTACACCTTC.

The chain recombines TRBV2 with TRBJ2-1, with a weak D call TRBD2 (6 bases). Trimming took off 2 bases at V and 2 bases at J, with 10 bases between the two ends. CDR3 length: 15 residues. Germline assignment: CDR1 SNHLY and CDR2 FYNNEI. Here the CDR3 DNA reads TGTGCCAGCAGTGAACTGCGGGGACCCTACAATGAGCAGTTCTTC. This encodes CASSELRGPYNEQFF.

This rearrangement joins TRBV4-1 to TRBJ2-1; the D gene is possibly TRBD2 (6 bases). The CDR3 runs 16 residues. V lost 4 bases and J lost 8, with 21 bases in between. Germline lookup yields CDR1 MGHRA and CDR2 YSYEKL. CDR3 DNA sequence: TGCGCCAGCAGCCGAAGAACTAGCACATCTTTTTATGAGCAGTTCTTC. Protein sequence: CASSRRTSTSFYEQFF.

The CDR3 is CASSPTGQGNTIYF. The CDR3 coding sequence is TGCGCCAGCAGCCCGACGGGACAGGGAAACACCATATATTTT. The chain employs TRBV5-1 and TRBJ1-3; TRBD1 aligns across 7 bases. The CDR3 is 14 residues long. Germline V CDR1 and CDR2: SGHRS, YFSETQ. V was clipped by 4 bases and J by 4 bases; unmatched bases: 5.

This chain links TRBV6-1 with TRBJ1-6; D remains ambiguous. V was trimmed by 0 bases and J by 7 bases, leaving 13 bases between them. Germline assignment: CDR1 MNHNS and CDR2 SASEGT. The CDR3 extends over 16 amino acids. The CDR3 nucleotides read TGTGCCAGCAGTGAAGCAAAGACACTTAGGAATTCACCCCTCCACTTT. Translating it yields CASSEAKTLRNSPLHF.